Presented here are 22 T cell receptor beta chains from one specimen sequenced in a study of technical replicates of blood from a few donors. The data were produced by immunoSEQ multiplex PCR, yet TCRdb's version contains in-frame clones alone and is incomplete. The top ten clones hold 8.5% to 10% of a sample with about 12,000 clones, approximately 94% of them seen once. Sequencing used PBMCs. The receptors originated from a human donor in good health.

The chain joins TRBV15 to TRBJ2-2; perhaps TRBD2 as D (6 bases). Germline lookup yields CDR1 LNHNV and CDR2 YYDKDF (reference sequence). The V and J ends lost 0 bases and 5 bases respectively, with 7 bases between them. CDR3 length equals 14 residues. In DNA, the CDR3 is TGTGCCACCAGCAGAGAGCGGGAAACCGGGGAGCTGTTTTTT. Amino acids: CATSRERETGELFF.

The rearrangement uses TRBV18 and TRBJ1-1; weak D call: TRBD1 (5 bases). Germline V gives CDR1 KGHSH, CDR2 LQKENI. CDR3 length: 14 residues. Trimming pared 5 bases from V and 3 bases from J, leaving 13 bases between. The CDR3 DNA reads as TGTGCCAGCTCAGGAGTTCGGGGGGACACTGAAGCTTTCTTT. Residues: CASSGVRGDTEAFF.

This clone was counted a single time. The chain links TRBV29-1 to TRBJ1-1; D is uncertain. The CDR3 runs to 13 residues. Germline V lookup: CDR1 SQVTM, CDR2 ANQGSEA. Deletions cut 2 bases from V and 5 bases from J, with 12 bases between. For the CDR3, the DNA is TGCAGCGTTGAAAGCGGCACTTATACTGAAGCTTTCTTT. It yields the protein CSVESGTYTEAFF.

The chain links TRBV6-1 to TRBJ2-2, with 7 bases fitting TRBD2. Losses at the gene ends were 2 bases for V and 1 base for J; bases not matched to a gene: 4. There are 16 residues in the CDR3. CDR1 is MNHNS and CDR2 is SASEGT in the germline V gene. CDR3 amino acids: CASSELRGRNTGELFF. CDR3 in DNA: TGTGCCAGCAGTGAACTTCGCGGGAGGAACACCGGGGAGCTGTTTTTT.

V and J are TRBV11-2 and TRBJ2-7, with D maybe TRBD2 (5 bases). This CDR3 has 11 amino acids. V lost 4 bases and J 6 bases, leaving 7 bases between the germline ends. Germline CDR1 reads SGHAT; CDR2 reads FQNNGV. The CDR3 nucleotides read TGTGCCAGCAGCTCCGGGGTCGAGCAGTACTTC. This codes for CASSSGVEQYF.

V and J are TRBV5-1 and TRBJ2-5; possible D gene TRBD1, 6 bases. CDR3 length: 14 amino acids. Per germline, CDR1 SGHRS and CDR2 YFSETQ. The ends were cut back, 7 bases at V and 1 base at J, with 14 bases in the middle. CDR3 sequence reads: CASRRGDTQETQYF. The CDR3 coding sequence is TGCGCCAGCCGGAGAGGGGACACCCAAGAGACCCAGTACTTC.

This sequence joins TRBV28 and TRBJ1-5; D remains unclear. Germline values: CDR1 MDHEN, CDR2 SYDVKM. This CDR3 is 16 amino acids long. Trimming removed 5 bases at V and 0 bases at J, with 14 bases between. The CDR3 is CASSLLGGYSNQPQHF. In DNA, the CDR3 is TGTGCCAGCAGTCTACTCGGAGGGTATAGCAATCAGCCCCAGCATTTT.

The rearrangement uses TRBV5-1 and TRBJ2-5; TRBD1 aligns across 11 bases. Germline loops: CDR1 SGHRS, CDR2 YFSETQ. The CDR3 has 16 amino acids. Trimming took 4 bases from V and 5 from J; bases not matched to a gene: 10. CDR3: CASSDGTGGLPETQYF. In DNA, the CDR3 is TGCGCCAGCAGCGACGGGACAGGGGGACTCCCGGAGACCCAGTACTTC.

V and J are TRBV5-1 and TRBJ2-3, with 7 bases lining up with TRBD2. J was trimmed by 5 bases and V by 4 bases; bases with no gene match: 7. The germline gives CDR1 SGHRS, CDR2 YFSETQ. This CDR3 is built from 14 residues. CDR3 sequence: CASSQSGEGDTQYF. For the CDR3, the DNA is TGCGCCAGCAGCCAAAGCGGGGAGGGAGATACGCAGTATTTT.

The V and J genes are TRBV11-2 and TRBJ2-1; D is undetermined. Looked up from germline, CDR1 is SGHAT and CDR2 is FQNNGV. The CDR3 is 12 residues long. Trimming took off 0 bases at V and 12 bases at J, with 9 bases between the two ends. In DNA form, the CDR3 reads TGTGCCAGCAGCTTAGATCGGCCTAGGCAGTTCTTC. Translation: CASSLDRPRQFF.

The V and J genes are TRBV6-5 and TRBJ2-7; 7 positions agree with TRBD1. The CDR3 runs to 14 residues. Germline CDR1 reads MNHEY; CDR2 reads SVGAGI. The V and J ends lost 0 bases and 4 bases, in that order; junction bases with no gene match: 3. The CDR3 reads CASSYSGTVYEQYF. CDR3 sequence (DNA): TGTGCCAGCAGTTACTCGGGGACAGTTTACGAGCAGTACTTC.

V gene TRBV4-2 combines with J gene TRBJ2-1; D is possibly TRBD2 (6 bases). CDR3 length: 15 residues. The germline CDR1 and CDR2 sequences are LGHNA and YNFKEQ. Trimming removed 4 bases from V and 7 bases from J, with 17 bases in between. The CDR3 DNA is TGTGCCAGCAGCCCGGTGGGGGGAGAGGTTAATGAGCAGTTCTTC. Translating it yields CASSPVGGEVNEQFF.

This rearrangement joins TRBV5-1 to TRBJ1-2, with 12 bases that match TRBD1. The CDR3 covers 16 residues. Trimming took 4 bases from V and 3 from J; bases not matched to a gene: 7. Per the germline V gene, CDR1 is SGHRS and CDR2 is YFSETQ. As DNA, the CDR3 is TGCGCCAGCAGCACGGGACAGGGGGCGCAGGACTATGGCTACACCTTC. Amino acid sequence: CASSTGQGAQDYGYTF.

The V gene is TRBV6-5, the J gene TRBJ2-3, with TRBD1 matching over 7 bases. V shed 5 bases and J 0 bases; nucleotides not matched to a gene: 5. Germline V gene data show CDR1 as MNHEY and CDR2 as SVGAGI. This CDR3 has 15 amino acids. The CDR3 loop reads CASSQRGQSTDTQYF. DNA of the CDR3: TGTGCCAGCAGTCAACGGGGACAGAGCACAGATACGCAGTATTTT.

The J gene is TRBJ1-1, the V gene TRBV5-4; 7 nucleotides agree with TRBD1. The V segment lost 4 bases and the J segment 10 bases; nucleotides outside the gene matches: 10. Per the germline V gene, CDR1 is SGHNT and CDR2 is YYREEE (reference sequence). The CDR3 spans 13 residues. The CDR3 region has the DNA TGTGCCAGCAGCAATGGACAGGACCCTCGAGCTTTCTTT. Encoded protein: CASSNGQDPRAFF.

The chain carries TRBV6-1 and TRBJ2-2; TRBD2 matches at 10 bases. The CDR3 loop spans 15 amino acids. Germline lookup yields CDR1 MNHNS and CDR2 SASEGT. V lost 2 bases, J lost 3 bases, and 0 bases stayed unmatched. The CDR3 sequence: CASSELAGDTGELFF. The CDR3, as DNA: TGTGCCAGCAGTGAACTAGCGGGAGACACCGGGGAGCTGTTTTTT.

The chain uses TRBV6-5 and TRBJ1-5; unclear D gene. Trimming removed 9 bases at V and 3 bases at J, with 18 bases between. The CDR3 extends over 15 amino acids. Germline CDR1 and CDR2: MNHEY and SVGAGI. The CDR3 here is CASRLQAMANQPQHF. The CDR3 DNA follows: TGTGCCAGTAGGCTCCAGGCGATGGCCAATCAGCCCCAGCATTTT.

The J gene is TRBJ1-2, the V gene TRBV5-4; TRBD1 might be the D (6 bases). Germline CDR1 reads SGHNT; CDR2 reads YYREEE (reference sequence). V dropped 4 bases and J dropped 3 bases, with 13 bases sitting between them. The CDR3 contains 14 residues. The chain's CDR3 is CASSPGTPDYGYTF. The CDR3 DNA reads TGTGCCAGCAGCCCGGGGACACCGGACTATGGCTACACCTTC.

The J gene is TRBJ2-7, the V gene TRBV6-5; 13 bases align to TRBD2. CDR3 length: 15 amino acids. Germline CDR1 MNHEY, CDR2 SVGAGI. V trimming: 0 bases; J trimming: 6 bases; junction bases outside the gene matches: 2. CDR3 in amino acids: CASSYSGLAGVEQYF. In DNA form, the CDR3 reads TGTGCCAGCAGTTACTCCGGACTAGCGGGAGTCGAGCAGTACTTC.

V is TRBV7-7 and J is TRBJ2-1; no definite D call. This CDR3 has 13 amino acids. The germline CDR1 and CDR2 sequences are SSHAT and FNYEAQ (reference sequence). Trimming took 1 base from V and 2 from J, leaving 3 bases between them. The CDR3 DNA reads TGTGCCAGCAGCTTAGGAGCCTACAATGAGCAGTTCTTC. Its translation is CASSLGAYNEQFF.

In this sample, this clone turned up a few times. V is TRBV6-5 and J is TRBJ2-5; TRBD1 aligns across 7 bases. The germline V gene has CDR1 MNHEY and CDR2 SVGAGI. Unmatched junction bases numbered 7, after V lost 9 bases and J lost 3 bases. The CDR3 sequence is 13 residues long. The DNA for the CDR3 is TGTGCCAGACCAGGGACAGAGGAAGAGACCCAGTACTTC. Amino acid sequence: CARPGTEEETQYF.

This clone was detected a few times. The J gene is TRBJ1-3, the V gene TRBV6-1; 7 bases are a match to TRBD1. Germline lookup yields CDR1 MNHNS and CDR2 SASEGT. The J segment lost 7 bases and the V segment lost 5 bases, leaving 2 bases of the junction unmatched. This CDR3 is built from 12 residues. The CDR3 sequence is CASSLQGNTIYF. As DNA, the CDR3 is TGTGCCAGCAGTCTACAGGGGAACACCATATATTTT.